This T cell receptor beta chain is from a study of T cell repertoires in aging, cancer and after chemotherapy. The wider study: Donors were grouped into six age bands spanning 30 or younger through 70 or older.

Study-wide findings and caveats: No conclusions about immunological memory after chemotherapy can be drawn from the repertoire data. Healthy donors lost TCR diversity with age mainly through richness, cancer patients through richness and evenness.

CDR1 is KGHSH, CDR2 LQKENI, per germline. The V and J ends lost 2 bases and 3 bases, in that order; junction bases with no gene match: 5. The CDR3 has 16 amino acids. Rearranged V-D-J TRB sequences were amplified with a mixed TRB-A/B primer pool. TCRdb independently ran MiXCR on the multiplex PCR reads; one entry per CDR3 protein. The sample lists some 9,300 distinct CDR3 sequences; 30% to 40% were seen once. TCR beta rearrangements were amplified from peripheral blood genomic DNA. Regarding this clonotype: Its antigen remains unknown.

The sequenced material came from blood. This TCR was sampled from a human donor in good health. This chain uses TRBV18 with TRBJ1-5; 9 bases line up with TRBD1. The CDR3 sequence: CASSPSGTGINQPQHF. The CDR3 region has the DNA TGTGCCAGCTCACCATCCGGGACAGGGATCAATCAGCCCCAGCATTTT.